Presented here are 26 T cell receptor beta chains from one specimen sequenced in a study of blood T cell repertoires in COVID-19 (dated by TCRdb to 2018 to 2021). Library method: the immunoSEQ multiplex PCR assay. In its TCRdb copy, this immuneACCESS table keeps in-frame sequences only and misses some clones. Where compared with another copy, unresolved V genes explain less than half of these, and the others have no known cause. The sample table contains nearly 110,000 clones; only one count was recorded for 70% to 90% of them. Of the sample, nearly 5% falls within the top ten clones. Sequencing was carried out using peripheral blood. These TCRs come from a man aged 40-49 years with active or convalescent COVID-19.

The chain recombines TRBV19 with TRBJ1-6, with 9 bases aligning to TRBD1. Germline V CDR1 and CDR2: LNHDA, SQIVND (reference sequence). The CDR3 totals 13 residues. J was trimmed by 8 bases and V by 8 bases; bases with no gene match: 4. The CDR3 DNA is TGTGCCAGTTCGGACAGGGGATATTCACCCCTCCACTTT. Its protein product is CASSDRGYSPLHF.

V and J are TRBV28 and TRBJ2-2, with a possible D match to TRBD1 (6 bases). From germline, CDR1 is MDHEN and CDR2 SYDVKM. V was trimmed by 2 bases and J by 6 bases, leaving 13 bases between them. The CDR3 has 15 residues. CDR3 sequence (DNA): TGTGCCAGCAGTTTAAGACAGGTTAAAGCCGGGGAGCTGTTTTTT. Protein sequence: CASSLRQVKAGELFF. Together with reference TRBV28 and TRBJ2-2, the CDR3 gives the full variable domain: DVKVTQSSRYLVKRTGEKVFLECVQDMDHENMFWYRQDPGLGLRLIYFSYDVKMKEKGDIPEGYSVSREKKERFSLILESASTNQTSMYLCASSLRQVKAGELFFGEGSRLTVL.

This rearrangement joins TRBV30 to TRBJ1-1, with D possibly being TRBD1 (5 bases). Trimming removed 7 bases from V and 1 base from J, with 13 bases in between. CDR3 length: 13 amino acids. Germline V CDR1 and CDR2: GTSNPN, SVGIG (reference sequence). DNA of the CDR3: TGTGCCTTGGATAGACAGTCGAACACTGAAGCTTTCTTT. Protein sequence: CALDRQSNTEAFF.

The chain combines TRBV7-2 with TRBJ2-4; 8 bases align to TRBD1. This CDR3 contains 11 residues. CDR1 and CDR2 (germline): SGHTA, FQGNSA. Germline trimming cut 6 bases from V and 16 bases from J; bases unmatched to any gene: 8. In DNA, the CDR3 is TGTGCCAGCAGTTCCGGACAGGGTGAATACTTC. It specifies CASSSGQGEYF.

CDR3 bases: TGTGCCAGCAGTTTAGGGGGGGCATCTCAGCCCCAGCATTTT. It encodes CASSLGGASQPQHF. This chain links TRBV28 with TRBJ1-5; a possible D gene is TRBD1 (6 bases). Germline V gene lookup returns CDR1 MDHEN and CDR2 SYDVKM. Deletions cut 2 bases from V and 6 bases from J, with 11 bases between. The CDR3 contains 14 residues.

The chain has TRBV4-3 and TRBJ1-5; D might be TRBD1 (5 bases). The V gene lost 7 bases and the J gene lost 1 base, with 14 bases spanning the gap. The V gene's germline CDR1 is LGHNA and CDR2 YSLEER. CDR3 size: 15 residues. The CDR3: CASMWGGPSNQPQHF. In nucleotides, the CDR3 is TGCGCCAGCATGTGGGGGGGTCCGAGCAATCAGCCCCAGCATTTT.

The CDR3 loop reads CASSPQPGTSGYNEQFF. The CDR3 DNA is TGTGCCAGCAGCCCTCAACCCGGGACTAGCGGGTACAATGAGCAGTTCTTC. The V gene is TRBV3-1 (or the pseudogene TRBV3-2), the J gene TRBJ2-1; 12 bases are shared with TRBD2. V lost 4 bases, J lost 4 bases, and 8 bases stayed unmatched. The CDR3 runs to 17 residues. Looked up from germline, CDR1 is LGHDT and CDR2 is YNNKEL (reference sequence).

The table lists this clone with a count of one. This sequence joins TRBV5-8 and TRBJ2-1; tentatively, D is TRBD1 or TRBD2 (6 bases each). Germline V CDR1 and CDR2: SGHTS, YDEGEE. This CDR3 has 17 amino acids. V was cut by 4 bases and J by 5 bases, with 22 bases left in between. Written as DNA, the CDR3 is TGTGCCAGCAGCCTGGAGGGGGTTGCCCTCGTCCACAATGAGCAGTTCTTC. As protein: CASSLEGVALVHNEQFF.

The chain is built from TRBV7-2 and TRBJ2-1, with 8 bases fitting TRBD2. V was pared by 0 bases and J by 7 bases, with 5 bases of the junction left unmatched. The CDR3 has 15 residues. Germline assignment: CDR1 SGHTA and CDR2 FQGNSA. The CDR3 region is CASSLAWLAGNEQFF. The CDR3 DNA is TGTGCCAGCAGCTTAGCCTGGCTAGCGGGTAATGAGCAGTTCTTC.

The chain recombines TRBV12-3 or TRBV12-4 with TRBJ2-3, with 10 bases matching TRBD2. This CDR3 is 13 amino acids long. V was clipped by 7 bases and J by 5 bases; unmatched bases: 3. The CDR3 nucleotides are TGTGCCAGCAAGGCTAGCGGGAGAGATACGCAGTATTTT. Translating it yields CASKASGRDTQYF.

CDR3 nucleotide sequence: TGTGCCAGCAGTTTGGGACTAGCGGCCAACAATGAGCAGTTCTTC. Protein: CASSLGLAANNEQFF. J is TRBJ2-1 and V is TRBV27; 11 bases align to TRBD2. V gave up 3 bases and J gave up 5 bases; unmatched junction bases: 3. This CDR3 has 15 residues. Germline assignment: CDR1 MNHEY and CDR2 SMNVEV (reference sequence).

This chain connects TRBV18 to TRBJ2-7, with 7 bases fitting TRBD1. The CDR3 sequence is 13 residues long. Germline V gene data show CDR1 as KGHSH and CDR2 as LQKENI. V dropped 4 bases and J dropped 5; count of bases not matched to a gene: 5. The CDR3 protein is CASSQGAGNEQYF. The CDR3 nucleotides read TGTGCCAGCTCACAGGGGGCAGGGAACGAGCAGTACTTC.

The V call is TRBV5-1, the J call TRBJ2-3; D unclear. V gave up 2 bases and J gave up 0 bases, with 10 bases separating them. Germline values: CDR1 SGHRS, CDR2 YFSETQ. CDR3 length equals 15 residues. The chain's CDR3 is CASSFDSLSTDTQYF. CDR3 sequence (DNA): TGCGCCAGCAGCTTCGACTCCCTCAGCACAGATACGCAGTATTTT.

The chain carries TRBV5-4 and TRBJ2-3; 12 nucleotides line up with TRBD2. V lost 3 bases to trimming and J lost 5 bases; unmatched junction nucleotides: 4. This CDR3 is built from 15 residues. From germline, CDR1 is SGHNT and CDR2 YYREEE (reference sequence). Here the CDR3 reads CASSWTSGKVDTQYF. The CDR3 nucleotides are TGTGCCAGCAGCTGGACTAGCGGGAAAGTAGATACGCAGTATTTT.

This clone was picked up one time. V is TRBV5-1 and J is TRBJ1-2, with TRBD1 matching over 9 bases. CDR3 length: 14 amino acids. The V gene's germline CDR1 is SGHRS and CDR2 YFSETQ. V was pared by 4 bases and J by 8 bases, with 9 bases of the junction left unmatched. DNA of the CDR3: TGCGCCAGCAGCGCCGGGACAGGGAACGGCGGCTACACCTTC. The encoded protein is CASSAGTGNGGYTF.

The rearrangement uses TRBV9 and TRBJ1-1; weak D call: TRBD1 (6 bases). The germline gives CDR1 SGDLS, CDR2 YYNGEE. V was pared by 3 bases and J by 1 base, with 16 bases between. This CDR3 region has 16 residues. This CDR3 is CASSALGGDRNTEAFF. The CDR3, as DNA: TGTGCCAGCAGCGCCTTAGGGGGTGACAGGAACACTGAAGCTTTCTTT.

CDR3 DNA: TGTGCCAGCAGCCAGGGACTCAATAATTCACCCCTCCACTTT. Its translation is CASSQGLNNSPLHF. V is TRBV3-1 (or the pseudogene TRBV3-2) and J is TRBJ1-6; weak D call: TRBD1 (5 bases). The CDR3 spans 14 residues. V was cut by 3 bases and J by 5 bases, with 8 bases left in between. Germline V lookup: CDR1 LGHDT, CDR2 YNNKEL (reference sequence).

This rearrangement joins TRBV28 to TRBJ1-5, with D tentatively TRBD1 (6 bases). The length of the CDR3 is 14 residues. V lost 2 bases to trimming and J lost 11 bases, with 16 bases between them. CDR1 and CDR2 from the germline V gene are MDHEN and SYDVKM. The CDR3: CASSLDFPKGAQHF. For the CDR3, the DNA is TGTGCCAGCAGTTTAGATTTTCCCAAGGGGGCCCAGCATTTT.

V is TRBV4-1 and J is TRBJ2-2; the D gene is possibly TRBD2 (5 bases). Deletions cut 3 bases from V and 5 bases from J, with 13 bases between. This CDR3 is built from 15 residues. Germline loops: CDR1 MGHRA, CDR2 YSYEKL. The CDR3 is CASSQRAFETGELFF. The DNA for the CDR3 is TGCGCCAGCAGCCAGAGGGCCTTCGAGACCGGGGAGCTGTTTTTT.

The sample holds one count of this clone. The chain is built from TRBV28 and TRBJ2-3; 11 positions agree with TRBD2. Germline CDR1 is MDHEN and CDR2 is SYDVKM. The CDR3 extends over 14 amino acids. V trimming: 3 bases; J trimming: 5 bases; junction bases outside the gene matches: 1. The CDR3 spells CASSFLAGGDTQYF. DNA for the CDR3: TGTGCCAGCAGTTTTCTAGCGGGAGGAGATACGCAGTATTTT.

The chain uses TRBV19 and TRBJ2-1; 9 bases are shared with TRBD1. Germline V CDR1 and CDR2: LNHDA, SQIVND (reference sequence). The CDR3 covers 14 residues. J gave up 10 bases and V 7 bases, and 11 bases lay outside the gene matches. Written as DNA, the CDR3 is TGTGCCAGTACTGGGACAGGGACCCAGGTGGAGCAGTTCTTC. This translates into CASTGTGTQVEQFF.

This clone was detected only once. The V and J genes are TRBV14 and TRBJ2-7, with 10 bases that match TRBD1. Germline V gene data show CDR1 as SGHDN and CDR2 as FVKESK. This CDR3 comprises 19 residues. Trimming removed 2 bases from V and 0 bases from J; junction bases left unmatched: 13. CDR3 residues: CASSQRYTLWTGGSYEQYF. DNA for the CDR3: TGTGCCAGCAGCCAACGGTACACTCTTTGGACAGGGGGCTCCTACGAGCAGTACTTC.

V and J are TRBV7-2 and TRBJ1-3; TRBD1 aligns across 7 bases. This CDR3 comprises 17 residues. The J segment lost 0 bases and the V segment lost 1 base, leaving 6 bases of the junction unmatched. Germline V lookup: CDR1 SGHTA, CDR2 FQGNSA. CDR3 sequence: CASSLVPGGGSGNTIYF. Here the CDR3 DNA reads TGTGCCAGCAGCTTAGTGCCAGGGGGTGGCTCTGGAAACACCATATATTTT.

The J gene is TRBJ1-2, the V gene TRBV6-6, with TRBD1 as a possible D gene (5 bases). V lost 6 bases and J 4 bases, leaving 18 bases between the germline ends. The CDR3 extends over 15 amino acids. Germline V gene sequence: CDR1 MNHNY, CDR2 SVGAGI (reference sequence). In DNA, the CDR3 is TGTGCCAGCAGCAAGGGGCAGGGTAGTAGCTATGGCTACACCTTC. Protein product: CASSKGQGSSYGYTF.

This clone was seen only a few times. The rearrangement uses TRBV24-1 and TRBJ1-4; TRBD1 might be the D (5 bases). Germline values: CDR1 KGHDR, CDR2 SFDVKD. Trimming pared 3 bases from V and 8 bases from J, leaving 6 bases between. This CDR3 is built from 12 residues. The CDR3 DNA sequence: TGTGCCACCAGTGATCGGGGGGAAAAACTGTTTTTT. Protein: CATSDRGEKLFF.

In DNA form, the CDR3 reads TGTGCCAGCAGTTTGGGAGGAGTAGCTAACTATGGCTACACCTTC. It specifies CASSLGGVANYGYTF. V is TRBV6-5 and J is TRBJ1-2; no firm D call. Per the germline V gene, CDR1 is MNHEY and CDR2 is SVGAGI. The V end was cut by 4 bases, the J end by 0 bases, with 12 bases between. There are 15 residues in the CDR3.